This T cell receptor beta chain was captured in a study of CD8 T cells in ankylosing spondylitis. Study-wide results and caveats: Prior literature has documented some motif variants in synovial fluid and blood from reactive arthritis.

In making TCR beta libraries, quantitative 5'-RACE with molecular barcodes was used. TCRdb redid the calling of the 5' RACE reads with MiXCR, one entry per CDR3 protein. The data contain 120,000 or so distinct CDR3 sequences, roughly 13% of them singletons. The CDR3 length is 19 residues. CDR1 and CDR2 (germline): LGHDT, YNNKEL (reference sequence). Turning to this clonotype: Its antigen is unidentified. A junction end diverges from the germline sequence, so it may reflect a read error.

This sequence was found in a female donor with ankylosing spondylitis or in good health (not recorded which). The chain couples TRBV3-1 to TRBJ2-4; D might be TRBD1 or TRBD2, each matching 5 bases. The source material was blood, either unsorted or a sorted T cell fraction (not recorded which). The CDR3 DNA reads TGTGCCAGCTGCCAAGTCGTCCGGGGCCATGTGACCTCCAAAAACATTCAGTACTTC. It yields the protein CASCQVVRGHVTSKNIQYF.